This T cell receptor (beta chain) is from a study of response to subunit inactivated influenza vaccine. This clonotype was seen ten or more times. The CDR3 covers 15 residues. The V end lost 4 bases, the J end lost 5 bases, and 15 bases lay between the germline ends. Germline V gives CDR1 SNHLY, CDR2 FYNNEI. TCRdb reprocessed the RT-PCR reads via MiXCR and lists one record per CDR3 protein. This table holds 450,000 to 600,000 distinct CDR3 sequences, approximately 17% found once. Sample: CD4+ T cells sorted from PBMCs, taken around 25 months after vaccination. The chain combines TRBV2 with TRBJ1-5; a possible D gene is TRBD1 (6 bases). This clonotype was sampled from a man between 50 and 75 years old who received an inactivated influenza vaccine. The CDR3 DNA is TGTGCCAGCAGTGCTGAACGGGACACCCATCAGCCCCAGCATTTT. This sequence encodes CASSAERDTHQPQHF. Based on the CDR3 plus reference TRBV2 and TRBJ1-5, the full variable domain is EPEVTQTPSHQVTQMGQEVILRCVPISNHLYFYWYRQILGQKVEFLVSFYNNEISEKSEIFDDQFSVERPDGSNFTLKIRSTKLEDSAMYFCASSAERDTHQPQHFGDGTRLSIL.